A single sample is the source of the 26 T cell receptor beta chains below, sequenced in a study of technical replicates of blood from a handful of donors. Produced via immunoSEQ multiplex PCR; TCRdb's table is partial and in-frame only. The repertoire includes approximately 49,000 clones, 90% to 95% of them detected once, and about 3.8% sits in the top ten. The specimen sequenced was PBMCs. The receptors come from a human donor in good health. Some clones in this sample may be carry-over from other donors' samples.

This rearrangement joins TRBV27 to TRBJ1-1; D is undetermined. The CDR3 consists of 13 residues. The germline CDR1 and CDR2 sequences are MNHEY and SMNVEV (reference sequence). Trimming left V 5 bases short and J 10 bases short, with 17 bases between. The CDR3 reads CASSNDRVDGAFF. CDR3 coding DNA: TGTGCCAGCAGTAATGACCGGGTGGATGGAGCTTTCTTT.

The gene calls are TRBV11-3 and TRBJ2-2; 16 bases match TRBD2. CDR1 and CDR2 (germline): SGHNT, YENEEA. This CDR3 comprises 19 residues. The ends lost 5 bases at V and 0 bases at J; junction bases unmatched: 6. The DNA for the CDR3 is TGTGCCAGCAGCCCAGGGACTAGCGGGAGGGCCCCGAACACCGGGGAGCTGTTTTTT. This translates into CASSPGTSGRAPNTGELFF.

This sequence joins TRBV25-1 and TRBJ2-6; D is ambiguous. Per germline, CDR1 MGHDK and CDR2 SYGVNS. Trimming cost V 4 bases and J 0 bases, with 4 bases left between them. The CDR3 is 14 amino acids. The CDR3 loop is CASSAGSGANVLTF. In DNA, the CDR3 is TGTGCCAGCAGTGCCGGCTCTGGGGCCAACGTCCTGACTTTC.

The rearrangement joins TRBV5-1 to TRBJ1-2; D is perhaps TRBD1 (6 bases). Looked up from germline, CDR1 is SGHRS and CDR2 is YFSETQ. With 0 bases removed from V and 2 bases from J, the gap between germline ends came to 11 bases. The CDR3 length is 15 residues. CDR3 sequence: CASSLGDRRNYGYTF. The CDR3 coding sequence is TGCGCCAGCAGCTTGGGCGACAGGAGAAACTATGGCTACACCTTC.

CDR3 in DNA: TGTGCCAGCAGCAATCTAGCGGGAGCAAGGAATGAGCAGTTCTTC. Its protein is CASSNLAGARNEQFF. The chain carries TRBV5-4 and TRBJ2-1, with TRBD2 matching over 10 bases. Germline V gives CDR1 SGHNT, CDR2 YYREEE (reference sequence). The CDR3 spans 15 residues. Trimming cost V 4 bases and J 7 bases; bases outside gene matches: 8.

The chain recombines TRBV5-6 with TRBJ1-2; D not resolved. CDR3 length: 12 amino acids. Trimming pared 4 bases from V and 1 base from J, leaving 5 bases between. Germline CDR1 reads SGHDT; CDR2 reads YYEEEE. CDR3 sequence: CASSASNYGYTF. CDR3 nucleotides: TGTGCCAGCAGCGCGAGTAACTATGGCTACACCTTC.

This chain links TRBV7-3 with TRBJ2-3; the D is unclear. There are 13 residues in the CDR3. V dropped 10 bases and J dropped 2 bases, with 13 bases sitting between them. Germline-derived CDR1 and CDR2 are SGHTA and FQGTGA. The CDR3 DNA is TGTGCCACGGCGGCCGGTCACACAGATACGCAGTATTTT. It is translated as CATAAGHTDTQYF.

The chain carries TRBV7-2 and TRBJ1-1; unclear D gene. This CDR3 is 15 amino acids long. Trimming pared 1 base from V and 1 base from J, leaving 10 bases between. CDR1 is SGHTA, CDR2 FQGNSA, per germline. The CDR3 DNA is TGTGCCAGCAGCTTAGGTCCAGGCAAGAACACTGAAGCTTTCTTT. Its translation: CASSLGPGKNTEAFF.

The J gene is TRBJ1-4, the V gene TRBV7-2; 10 bases agree with TRBD1. Per the germline V gene, CDR1 is SGHTA and CDR2 is FQGNSA. There are 15 residues in the CDR3. Losses at the gene ends were 5 bases for V and 7 bases for J; bases not matched to a gene: 7. Here the CDR3 reads CASSRLGQGPEKLFF. The CDR3 DNA follows: TGTGCCAGCAGCCGATTGGGACAGGGGCCTGAAAAACTGTTTTTT.

The chain carries TRBV7-9 and TRBJ2-7; a weak D match, TRBD2 (5 bases). Trimming took off 5 bases at V and 6 bases at J, with 11 bases between the two ends. The CDR3 runs to 12 residues. CDR1 is SEHNR and CDR2 is FQNEAQ in the germline V gene (reference sequence). The CDR3 is CASSPDGVEQYF. DNA for the CDR3: TGTGCCAGCAGCCCGGACGGGGTCGAGCAGTACTTC.

CDR3 nucleotides: TGTGCCAGCAGGGGGGGGGAGGTCACCTACAATGAGCAGTTCTTC. Translation gives CASRGGEVTYNEQFF. The chain has TRBV11-1 and TRBJ2-1; 7 nucleotides agree with TRBD2. This CDR3 region has 15 residues. The junction had 7 bases not matched to a gene; V was cut back by 6 bases and J by 2 bases. Germline-derived CDR1 and CDR2 are SGHAT and FQDESV (reference sequence). The full variable domain, with the rest looked up from reference TRBV11-1 and TRBJ2-1, is EAEVAQSPRYKITEKSQAVAFWCDPISGHATLYWYRQILGQGPELLVQFQDESVVDDSQLPKDRFSAERLKGVDSTLKIQPAELGDSAMYLCASRGGEVTYNEQFFGPGTRLTVL.

The rearrangement joins TRBV5-1 to TRBJ2-3; D is perhaps TRBD1 (5 bases). Germline V gene data show CDR1 as SGHRS and CDR2 as YFSETQ. CDR3 length: 16 amino acids. Trimming took 4 bases from V and 2 from J, leaving 17 bases between them. The CDR3 nucleotides are TGCGCCAGCAGCCAGGGCGGCGAGACCCCCACAGATACGCAGTATTTT. Protein: CASSQGGETPTDTQYF.

This clone appeared a single time. The chain has TRBV19 and TRBJ1-5; 8 nucleotides align to TRBD1. The V segment lost 5 bases and the J segment 1 base; nucleotides outside the gene matches: 7. The CDR3 length is 16 residues. Germline values: CDR1 LNHDA, CDR2 SQIVND (reference sequence). The CDR3 spells CASSDTGGASNQPQHF. The DNA of the CDR3 is TGTGCCAGTAGTGATACAGGGGGGGCGAGCAATCAGCCCCAGCATTTT.

This CDR3 is CAWNRRGPDGYTF. CDR3 coding DNA: TGTGCCTGGAACCGCAGGGGGCCCGATGGCTACACCTTC. The V call is TRBV30, the J call TRBJ1-2; 8 positions agree with TRBD1. Looked up from germline, CDR1 is GTSNPN and CDR2 is SVGIG (reference sequence). The CDR3 is made up of 13 amino acids. The V gene end was trimmed by 4 bases and the J gene end by 6 bases; junction bases not matched to a gene: 7. Complete variable domain (other parts from reference TRBV30 and TRBJ1-2): SQTIHQWPATLVQPVGSPLSLECTVEGTSNPNLYWYRQAAGRGLQLLFYSVGIGQISSEVPQNLSASRPQDRQFILSSKKLLLSDSGFYLCAWNRRGPDGYTFGSGTRLTVV.

V is TRBV9 and J is TRBJ2-3; TRBD2 matches at 11 bases. Germline CDR1 SGDLS, CDR2 YYNGEE. The CDR3 runs 16 residues. The V segment lost 3 bases and the J segment 2 bases; nucleotides outside the gene matches: 5. As DNA, the CDR3 is TGTGCCAGCAGCGACCTGACTAGCGGGACCACAGATACGCAGTATTTT. Protein sequence: CASSDLTSGTTDTQYF.

The gene calls are TRBV7-9 and TRBJ2-3, with D perhaps TRBD2 (6 bases). In germline, CDR1 is SEHNR, CDR2 FQNEAQ (reference sequence). The germline V and J ends were trimmed by 6 bases and 2 bases, with 9 bases remaining between them. This CDR3 is built from 13 residues. CDR3 bases: TGTGCCAGCAGTTTGGACTACACAGATACGCAGTATTTT. Its translation: CASSLDYTDTQYF.

The J gene is TRBJ2-7, the V gene TRBV30; D ambiguous. This CDR3 contains 11 residues. Germline V lookup: CDR1 GTSNPN, CDR2 SVGIG (reference sequence). V lost 5 bases to trimming and J lost 3 bases, with 8 bases between them. The CDR3 DNA reads as TGTGCCTGGGAGACTCACTACGAGCAGTACTTC. Translated, it gives CAWETHYEQYF.

V and J are TRBV4-3 and TRBJ1-1, with D unresolved. The germline V gene has CDR1 LGHNA and CDR2 YSLEER. Deletions cut 6 bases from V and 5 bases from J, with 13 bases between. The CDR3 sequence is 13 residues long. The CDR3 coding sequence is TGCGCCAGCAGAGTCGGAATCGGGACTGAAGCTTTCTTT. Its protein product is CASRVGIGTEAFF.

V is TRBV11-2 and J is TRBJ2-2; 7 positions match TRBD1. Trimming took 5 bases from V and 7 from J; bases not matched to a gene: 7. CDR3 length: 14 amino acids. Germline assignment: CDR1 SGHAT and CDR2 FQNNGV. The CDR3 region has the DNA TGTGCCAGCAGCGGGACAGATACTTTCGGGGAGCTGTTTTTT. This codes for CASSGTDTFGELFF. Variable domain in full (rest from reference TRBV11-2 and TRBJ2-2): EAGVAQSPRYKIIEKRQSVAFWCNPISGHATLYWYQQILGQGPKLLIQFQNNGVVDDSQLPKDRFSAERLKGVDSTLKIQPAKLEDSAVYLCASSGTDTFGELFFGEGSRLTVL.

The rearrangement joins TRBV9 to TRBJ1-6; D unresolved. The germline CDR1 and CDR2 sequences are SGDLS and YYNGEE. This CDR3 spans 15 amino acids. V was cut by 3 bases and J by 7 bases, with 14 bases left in between. The CDR3 DNA is TGTGCCAGCAGCGAGCCCCCCGGAGGGAATTCACCCCTCCACTTT. Protein product: CASSEPPGGNSPLHF.

This clone was found once. CDR3 bases: TGTGCCAGCAGCCCGCAGGGGCTTCAAAATTCACCCCTCCACTTT. Its translation is CASSPQGLQNSPLHF. V gene TRBV7-2 combines with J gene TRBJ1-6, with D perhaps TRBD1 (6 bases). V shed 5 bases and J shed 7 bases, with 15 bases lying between them. The CDR3 consists of 15 residues. Germline V lookup: CDR1 SGHTA, CDR2 FQGNSA.

V usage is TRBV7-2 and J usage is TRBJ2-5; D is perhaps TRBD2 (6 bases). V was shortened by 0 bases and J by 7 bases, with 15 bases between the two germline ends. The CDR3 loop spans 15 amino acids. Germline values: CDR1 SGHTA, CDR2 FQGNSA. CDR3 loop: CASSLAGRTTGTQYF. The CDR3 nucleotides read TGTGCCAGCAGCTTAGCGGGACGGACTACGGGGACCCAGTACTTC. Full variable domain (rest looked up from reference TRBV7-2 and TRBJ2-5): GAGVSQSPSNKVTEKGKDVELRCDPISGHTALYWYRQSLGQGLEFLIYFQGNSAPDKSGLPSDRFSAERTGGSVSTLTIQRTQQEDSAVYLCASSLAGRTTGTQYFGPGTRLLVL.

The V gene is TRBV10-3, the J gene TRBJ2-2; D not resolved. Trimming removed 2 bases from V and 8 bases from J, with 9 bases in between. In germline, CDR1 is ENHRY, CDR2 SYGVKD. The CDR3 runs to 13 residues. The CDR3: CAISEKAAGELFF. CDR3 nucleotide sequence: TGTGCCATCAGTGAGAAAGCTGCTGGGGAGCTGTTTTTT.

The J gene is TRBJ2-5, the V gene TRBV27; TRBD2 matches 13 bases. CDR1 and CDR2 from the germline V gene are MNHEY and SMNVEV (reference sequence). CDR3 length equals 16 residues. After removal of 4 bases from V and 6 bases from J, the junction contained 8 bases not matched to a gene. CDR3 amino acids: CASSSFGLAGVKTQYF. The CDR3 bases are TGTGCCAGCAGTTCCTTCGGACTAGCGGGGGTGAAGACCCAGTACTTC.

This chain links TRBV10-3 with TRBJ2-3; D possibly corresponds to TRBD2 (6 bases). V was trimmed by 10 bases and J by 4 bases, leaving 12 bases between them. The CDR3 has 12 residues. Germline V gene lookup returns CDR1 ENHRY and CDR2 SYGVKD. The CDR3 bases are TGTGCCAGTAACGGGGGAGCAGATACGCAGTATTTT. Amino acid sequence: CASNGGADTQYF.

This rearrangement joins TRBV6-4 to TRBJ1-2; TRBD1 aligns across 8 bases. After removal of 4 bases from V and 7 bases from J, the junction contained 11 bases not matched to a gene. Germline CDR1 reads MRHNA; CDR2 reads SNTAGT. The CDR3 spans 15 residues. CDR3 amino acids: CASSVVTGDSCGYTF. For the CDR3, the DNA is TGTGCCAGCAGTGTCGTGACAGGGGACTCATGTGGCTACACCTTC.